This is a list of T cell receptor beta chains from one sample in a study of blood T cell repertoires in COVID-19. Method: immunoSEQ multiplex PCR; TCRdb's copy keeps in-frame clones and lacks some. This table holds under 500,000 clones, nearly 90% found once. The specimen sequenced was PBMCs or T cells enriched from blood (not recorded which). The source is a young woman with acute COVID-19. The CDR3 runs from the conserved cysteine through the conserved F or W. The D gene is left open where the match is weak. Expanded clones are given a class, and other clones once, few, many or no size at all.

TGTGCCAGCAGTAAAACAGGGGGGGCCTACGAGCAGTACTTC	CASSKTGGAYEQYF	-	TRBV28	TRBJ2-7	-
TGTGCCAGCAGTGATTCCACTATCTACGAGCAGTACTTC	CASSDSTIYEQYF	-	TRBV2	TRBJ2-7	-
TGTGCCAGCAGCTTAGCCGGGAATGAAAAACTGTTTTTT	CASSLAGNEKLFF	-	TRBV7-9	TRBJ1-4	-
TGTGCCAGCAGCTTACGTCGGACCGCAGGGAGGGTCACCGGGGAGCTGTTTTTT	CASSLRRTAGRVTGELFF	-	TRBV7-2	TRBJ2-2	TRBD2
TGTGCCAGCAGCGCCCCAGGCAGGGGGGCCTACGAGCAGTACTTC	CASSAPGRGAYEQYF	-	TRBV9	TRBJ2-7	-
TGTGCCAGCAGCTTACTCCAGAACCCAGATACGCAGTATTTT	CASSLLQNPDTQYF	once	TRBV7-2	TRBJ2-3	-
TGTGCCAGTAGTATAGGGGACAGTTCCTATACGCAGTATTTT	CASSIGDSSYTQYF	-	TRBV19	TRBJ2-3	TRBD1
TGCGCCAGCAGCCAGCTCGGACTGGCGAGATACAATGAGCAGTTCTTC	CASSQLGLARYNEQFF	-	TRBV4-1	TRBJ2-1	-
TGTGCCAGCACTGGACAGGGGACCGAGCAGTACTTC	CASTGQGTEQYF	-	TRBV6-5	TRBJ2-7	TRBD1
TGTGCCAGCAGCGTCACAGGGGCGGGCACTGAAGCTTTCTTT	CASSVTGAGTEAFF	-	TRBV9	TRBJ1-1	TRBD1